This TCR beta chain was identified during a study of PD-1 blockade in mismatch repair-deficient tumors. Findings and caveats of the study: Tumor-resident clones, often absent from pretreatment blood, expanded after pembrolizumab and then contracted.

The CDR3 consists of 12 residues. Deletions cut 5 bases from V and 3 bases from J, with 8 bases between. Germline assignment: CDR1 MNHNY and CDR2 SVGAGI (reference sequence). Ten or more counts support this clone. As yet, its antigen is unknown. Assay: immunoSEQ multiplex PCR; the TCRdb copy retains only in-frame clones and omits some. This sample has more than 85,000 clones, with 82% found just once. Sequencing was performed on peripheral blood, taken approximately 35 weeks after starting pembrolizumab. The TCR comes from an adult with mismatch repair-deficient cancer. The chain joins TRBV6-6 to TRBJ2-7, with no clear D. CDR3: CASSPDVYEQYF. The CDR3, as DNA: TGTGCCAGCAGTCCCGACGTCTACGAGCAGTACTTC.